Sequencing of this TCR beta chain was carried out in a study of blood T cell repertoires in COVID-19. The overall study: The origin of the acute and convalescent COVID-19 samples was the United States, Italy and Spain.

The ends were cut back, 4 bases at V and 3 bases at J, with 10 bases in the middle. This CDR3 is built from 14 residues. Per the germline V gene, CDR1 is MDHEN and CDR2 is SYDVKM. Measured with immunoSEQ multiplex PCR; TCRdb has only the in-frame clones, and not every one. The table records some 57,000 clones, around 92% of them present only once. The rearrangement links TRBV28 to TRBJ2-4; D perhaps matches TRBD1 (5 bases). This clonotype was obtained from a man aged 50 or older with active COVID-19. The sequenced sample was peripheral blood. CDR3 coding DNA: TGTGCCAGCAGTTCGCGACAGATCAAAAACATTCAGTACTTC. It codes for CASSSRQIKNIQYF.